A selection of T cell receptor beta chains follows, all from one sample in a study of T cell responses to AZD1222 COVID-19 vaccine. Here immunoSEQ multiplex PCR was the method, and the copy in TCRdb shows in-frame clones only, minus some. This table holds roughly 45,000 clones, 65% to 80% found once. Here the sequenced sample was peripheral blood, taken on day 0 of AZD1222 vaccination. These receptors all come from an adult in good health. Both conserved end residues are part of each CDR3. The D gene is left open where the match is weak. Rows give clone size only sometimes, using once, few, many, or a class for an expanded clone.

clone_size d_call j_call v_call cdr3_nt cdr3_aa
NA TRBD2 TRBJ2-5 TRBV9 TGTGCCAGCAGCGTAGGTCCCCTAGCGGGAGTGGAGACCCAGTACTTC CASSVGPLAGVETQYF
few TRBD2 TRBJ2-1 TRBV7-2 TGTGCCAGCAGCTTAGCGGGAGGGCCCGATGAGCAGTTCTTC CASSLAGGPDEQFF
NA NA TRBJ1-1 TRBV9 TGTGCCAGCAGCGTAAAGGGTCAGGCCACTGAAGCTTTCTTT CASSVKGQATEAFF
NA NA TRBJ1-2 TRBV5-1 TGCGCCAGCAGCCCGGGGGCGGGGGCTAGGGGCTACACCTTC CASSPGAGARGYTF
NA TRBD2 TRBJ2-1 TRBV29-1 TGCAGCGCTCGGCTAGCGGGATATGAGCAGTTCTTC CSARLAGYEQFF
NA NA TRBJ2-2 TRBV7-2 TGTGCCAGCACGGAGGGGGGGCGTTTCGGGGAGCTGTTTTTT CASTEGGRFGELFF
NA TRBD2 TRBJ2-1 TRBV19 TGTGCCAGTAGTATAGATGGGGGACTAGCGGGTTTCGGGGAAAAGGTCTACAATGAGCAGTTCTTC CASSIDGGLAGFGEKVYNEQFF
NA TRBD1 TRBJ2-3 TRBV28 TGTGCCAGCAGTGGACAGGGATCTTTCGCAGATACGCAGTATTTT CASSGQGSFADTQYF
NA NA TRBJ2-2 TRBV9 TGTGCCAGCAGCGTGAAAGGGACCGGGGAGCTGTTTTTT CASSVKGTGELFF
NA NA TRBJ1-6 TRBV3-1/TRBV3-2 TGTGCCAGCAGCCAAGAACCGGGTTTGGGTTCACCCCTCCACTTT CASSQEPGLGSPLHF